The 20 T cell receptor beta chains in this list originate from one sample, sequenced in a study of T cell repertoires in cytomegalovirus infection. TCRdb called the reads again in MiXCR, with one record for every CDR3 protein. This sample has around 300,000 distinct CDR3 sequences, with 25% found just once. Antigens for these TCRs are unknown. Sequenced material: cultured PBMCs, taken from culture after CMV antigen stimulation. These receptors came from a human donor in good health (CMV status not recorded). Some clones in this sample may be carry-over from other donors' samples.

This clonotype was counted many times. The chain recombines TRBV29-1 with TRBJ1-1; D remains unclear. The CDR3 is 11 amino acids. Germline loops: CDR1 SQVTM, CDR2 ANQGSEA. The germline V and J ends were trimmed by 6 bases and 1 base, with 6 bases remaining between them. This CDR3 reads CSVVQNTEAFF. As DNA, the CDR3 is TGCAGCGTCGTGCAGAACACTGAAGCTTTCTTT.

This clonotype was seen more than once but under ten times. The chain has TRBV20-1 and TRBJ2-3; 9 positions agree with TRBD1. The CDR3 covers 14 residues. From germline, CDR1 is DFQATT and CDR2 SNEGSKA (reference sequence). The CDR3 here is CRGLQGQGADTQYF. The CDR3 region has the DNA TGCAGAGGCTTGCAGGGACAGGGCGCAGATACGCAGTATTTT.

The V and J genes are TRBV19 and TRBJ1-5; a possible D gene is TRBD1 (6 bases). Germline-derived CDR1 and CDR2 are LNHDA and SQIVND (reference sequence). Trimming shortened V by 5 bases and J by 0 bases, and 17 bases separated the two germline ends. CDR3 length: 17 amino acids. The CDR3 bases are TGTGCCAGTAGTCTTGACGGACAGCTCTATAGCAATCAGCCCCAGCATTTT. Translated: CASSLDGQLYSNQPQHF.

This clonotype was detected ten times or more. This chain's CDR3 is CASSLAPAGGYNEQFF. CDR3 nucleotide sequence: TGTGCCAGCAGCTTAGCACCAGCGGGCGGGTACAATGAGCAGTTCTTC. The chain is built from TRBV7-2 and TRBJ2-1; TRBD2 is a possible D gene (6 bases). Trimming left V 0 bases short and J 4 bases short, with 13 bases between. Germline assignment: CDR1 SGHTA and CDR2 FQGNSA. This CDR3 has 16 amino acids.

The chain uses TRBV24-1 and TRBJ2-7, with D possibly matching TRBD1 (5 bases). From germline, CDR1 is KGHDR and CDR2 SFDVKD. Trimming cost V 9 bases and J 3 bases, with 11 bases left between them. The CDR3 is 12 amino acids. The CDR3 spells CATQTARYEQYF. The CDR3, as DNA: TGTGCCACCCAGACAGCTCGCTACGAGCAGTACTTC.

The chain uses TRBV7-2 and TRBJ2-7; TRBD2 matches at 10 bases. J was trimmed by 2 bases and V by 5 bases; bases with no gene match: 6. There are 15 residues in the CDR3. Germline V gives CDR1 SGHTA, CDR2 FQGNSA. The CDR3 DNA reads as TGTGCCAGCAGCACAAGAACTAGCGGGGCCTACGAGCAGTACTTC. Translated: CASSTRTSGAYEQYF.

This clonotype appeared a few times. The rearrangement joins TRBV10-1 to TRBJ2-3; TRBD1 matches 7 bases. The CDR3 runs 15 residues. The V segment lost 3 bases and the J segment 0 bases; nucleotides outside the gene matches: 3. Germline lookup yields CDR1 WNHNN and CDR2 SYGVQD (reference sequence). In nucleotides, the CDR3 is TGCGCCAGCAGTGACGGGACAGCGAGCACAGATACGCAGTATTTT. As protein: CASSDGTASTDTQYF.

V gene TRBV18 combines with J gene TRBJ2-6; 8 nucleotides align to TRBD1. The CDR3 is made up of 16 amino acids. The V gene's germline CDR1 is KGHSH and CDR2 LQKENI. V was clipped by 1 base and J by 2 bases; unmatched bases: 1. The CDR3, as DNA: TGTGCCAGCTCACCACAACAGGGGGCTGGGGCCAACGTCCTGACTTTC. It encodes CASSPQQGAGANVLTF.

The chain uses TRBV7-9 and TRBJ1-1; D unresolved. CDR3 size: 14 residues. The germline V gene encodes CDR1 SEHNR and CDR2 FQNEAQ (reference sequence). Trimming took off 2 bases at V and 0 bases at J, with 7 bases between the two ends. The DNA for the CDR3 is TGTGCCAGCAGCTTAAAGTCTATGAACACTGAAGCTTTCTTT. Protein: CASSLKSMNTEAFF.

A few counts support this clonotype. The chain links TRBV25-1 to TRBJ2-3, with 10 bases lining up with TRBD1. Germline values: CDR1 MGHDK, CDR2 SYGVNS. After removal of 5 bases from V and 8 bases from J, the junction contained 1 base not matched to a gene. The CDR3 covers 12 residues. The CDR3, as DNA: TGTGCCAGCAGTCGACAGGGGGCTACGCAGTATTTT. This sequence encodes CASSRQGATQYF.

V is TRBV4-1 and J is TRBJ1-2; possibly TRBD1 for D (5 bases). With 4 bases removed from V and 7 bases from J, the gap between germline ends came to 25 bases. The CDR3 is 17 residues long. Per germline, CDR1 MGHRA and CDR2 YSYEKL. Here the CDR3 DNA reads TGCGCCAGCAGCCCAGAGGGCCCGGGGACTCTTTTAACTGGCTACACCTTC. This codes for CASSPEGPGTLLTGYTF.

Many counts were recorded for this clonotype. The gene calls are TRBV6-5 and TRBJ1-5; D uncertain. This CDR3 comprises 17 residues. Looked up from germline, CDR1 is MNHEY and CDR2 is SVGAGI. Trimming shortened V by 2 bases and J by 2 bases, and 16 bases separated the two germline ends. CDR3 sequence reads: CASSYGMPGEGNQPQHF. CDR3 bases: TGTGCCAGCAGTTACGGGATGCCGGGCGAGGGCAATCAGCCCCAGCATTTT.

Only one count was recorded for this clonotype. The chain is built from TRBV5-1 and TRBJ2-7, with 9 positions matching TRBD2. The V segment lost 4 bases and the J segment 7 bases; nucleotides outside the gene matches: 15. In germline, CDR1 is SGHRS, CDR2 YFSETQ. This CDR3 comprises 16 residues. The CDR3 loop reads CASSHRTSESMREQYF. CDR3 nucleotides: TGCGCCAGCAGCCACCGGACTAGCGAGTCTATGAGGGAGCAGTACTTC. The variable domain in full, completed from reference TRBV5-1 and TRBJ2-7, reads KAGVTQTPRYLIKTRGQQVTLSCSPISGHRSVSWYQQTPGQGLQFLFEYFSETQRNKGNFPGRFSGRQFSNSRSEMNVSTLELGDSALYLCASSHRTSESMREQYFGPGTRLTVT.

Many counts were recorded for this clonotype. V is TRBV7-9 and J is TRBJ2-2, with D possibly being TRBD1 (6 bases). Trimming stripped 7 bases from V and 2 bases from J, with 14 bases between. There are 15 residues in the CDR3. Germline CDR1 and CDR2: SEHNR and FQNEAQ (reference sequence). The CDR3 DNA follows: TGTGCCAGCACCCCAGGGACATTTAACACCGGGGAGCTGTTTTTT. Amino acid sequence: CASTPGTFNTGELFF.

This chain connects TRBV10-3 to TRBJ1-2; D remains ambiguous. There are 13 residues in the CDR3. The germline gives CDR1 ENHRY, CDR2 SYGVKD. Trimming pared 5 bases from V and 6 bases from J, leaving 13 bases between. The CDR3 sequence is CAISYARVDGYTF. CDR3 coding DNA: TGTGCCATCAGTTACGCCCGGGTAGATGGCTACACCTTC.

V is TRBV7-2 and J is TRBJ1-3; no clear D. This CDR3 spans 16 amino acids. In germline, CDR1 is SGHTA, CDR2 FQGNSA. V lost 1 base, J lost 4 bases, and 14 bases lay in between. The DNA for the CDR3 is TGTGCCAGCAGCTTAGACGAGTGGGCAACGGGAAACACCATATATTTT. Amino acid sequence: CASSLDEWATGNTIYF.

This clonotype showed up just a few times. The CDR3 spells CASSLGSGSEPLHF. CDR3 nucleotides: TGTGCCAGCAGCTTAGGGTCAGGGTCCGAACCCCTCCACTTT. The rearrangement uses TRBV7-3 and TRBJ1-6; D is possibly TRBD1 (5 bases). V shed 2 bases and J shed 12 bases, with 14 bases lying between them. Germline V gene data show CDR1 as SGHTA and CDR2 as FQGTGA. The CDR3 length is 14 residues.

This clonotype has a handful of counts. The rearrangement joins TRBV7-2 to TRBJ2-1; TRBD2 is a possible D gene (6 bases). The germline CDR1 and CDR2 sequences are SGHTA and FQGNSA. This CDR3 has 15 amino acids. V was shortened by 6 bases and J by 2 bases, with 14 bases between the two germline ends. Here the CDR3 reads CASSPGLPPYNEQFF. DNA for the CDR3: TGTGCCAGCAGTCCGGGACTGCCCCCCTACAATGAGCAGTTCTTC.

This clonotype showed up many times. The chain couples TRBV7-2 to TRBJ2-2; TRBD1 might be the D (5 bases). The CDR3 extends over 16 amino acids. V lost 3 bases to trimming and J lost 4 bases, with 15 bases between them. Germline CDR1 and CDR2: SGHTA and FQGNSA. CDR3 residues: CASSFGARSSTGELFF. The CDR3 nucleotides are TGTGCCAGCAGCTTTGGGGCCCGATCGAGCACCGGGGAGCTGTTTTTT.

The rearrangement joins TRBV7-9 to TRBJ2-1, with TRBD1 as a possible D gene (6 bases). In germline, CDR1 is SEHNR, CDR2 FQNEAQ (reference sequence). V gave up 3 bases and J gave up 0 bases, with 12 bases separating them. The length of the CDR3 is 16 residues. CDR3 protein: CASSLGDTSSYNEQFF. The CDR3 DNA follows: TGTGCCAGCAGCTTGGGGGACACCAGCTCCTACAATGAGCAGTTCTTC.